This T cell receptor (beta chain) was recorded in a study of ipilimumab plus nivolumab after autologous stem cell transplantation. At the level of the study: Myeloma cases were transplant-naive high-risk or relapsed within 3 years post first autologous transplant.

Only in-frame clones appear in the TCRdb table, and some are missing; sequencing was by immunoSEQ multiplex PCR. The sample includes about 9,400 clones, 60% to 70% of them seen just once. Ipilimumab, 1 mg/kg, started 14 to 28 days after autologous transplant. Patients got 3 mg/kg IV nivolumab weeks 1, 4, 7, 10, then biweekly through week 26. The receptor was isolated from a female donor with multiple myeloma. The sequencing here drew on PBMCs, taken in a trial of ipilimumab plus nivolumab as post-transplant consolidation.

CDR3 nucleotides: TGTGCCAGCAGTACAGCTGGGGCCAACGTCCTGACTTTC. Amino acid sequence: CASSTAGANVLTF. The chain joins TRBV27 to TRBJ2-6; no clear D. This CDR3 is built from 13 residues. CDR1 is MNHEY, CDR2 SMNVEV, per germline (reference sequence). Trimming removed 5 bases from V and 2 bases from J, with 4 bases in between. Complete variable domain (other parts from reference TRBV27 and TRBJ2-6): EAQVTQNPRYLITVTGKKLTVTCSQNMNHEYMSWYRQDPGLGLRQIYYSMNVEVTDKGDVPEGYKVSRKEKRNFPLILESPSPNQTSLYFCASSTAGANVLTFGAGSRLTVL.